These 26 T cell receptor beta chains were sequenced from one sample in a study of T cell responses to AZD1222 COVID-19 vaccine. Here immunoSEQ multiplex PCR was the method, and the copy in TCRdb shows in-frame clones only, minus some. The table records around 210,000 clones, about 94% of them present only once. Source: peripheral blood, taken 28 days after the second dose of the MenACWY control vaccine. These receptors came from an adult who received the MenACWY meningococcal vaccine as a control.

The J gene is TRBJ1-6, the V gene TRBV6-5, with D perhaps TRBD1 (5 bases). The length of the CDR3 is 14 residues. Trimming shortened V by 7 bases and J by 5 bases, and 12 bases separated the two germline ends. Germline values: CDR1 MNHEY, CDR2 SVGAGI. The CDR3 DNA sequence: TGTGCCAGCAATTTTGGGACCCATAATTCACCCCTCCACTTT. Encoded protein: CASNFGTHNSPLHF.

CDR3 loop: CASSSDGGYTF. The CDR3 DNA is TGTGCCAGCAGCTCGGATGGAGGCTACACCTTC. J is TRBJ1-2 and V is TRBV7-9; the D is unclear. The CDR3 consists of 11 residues. V shed 4 bases and J shed 8 bases, with 8 bases lying between them. Germline CDR1 and CDR2: SEHNR and FQNEAQ (reference sequence).

This clone was counted between two and nine times. The rearrangement joins TRBV18 to TRBJ1-5; D remains ambiguous. Looked up from germline, CDR1 is KGHSH and CDR2 is LQKENI. Deletions cut 6 bases from V and 5 bases from J, with 11 bases between. The CDR3 is made up of 13 amino acids. CDR3 sequence: CASSQDGDQPQHF. The DNA for the CDR3 is TGTGCCAGCTCGCAAGACGGGGATCAGCCCCAGCATTTT.

V usage is TRBV18 and J usage is TRBJ2-5, with a possible D match to TRBD2 (5 bases). CDR3 length: 15 residues. V lost 2 bases to trimming and J lost 2 bases, with 12 bases between them. Germline lookup yields CDR1 KGHSH and CDR2 LQKENI. The CDR3 sequence: CASSPFSGEQETQYF. Here the CDR3 DNA reads TGTGCCAGCTCACCATTCAGCGGCGAACAAGAGACCCAGTACTTC.

This chain uses TRBV2 with TRBJ1-1; D ambiguous. Germline lookup yields CDR1 SNHLY and CDR2 FYNNEI. V was clipped by 5 bases and J by 2 bases, with 3 bases between them. This CDR3 region has 11 residues. CDR3 sequence reads: CASSRNTEAFF. CDR3 DNA sequence: TGTGCCAGCAGTCGCAACACTGAAGCTTTCTTT.

The chain is built from TRBV28 and TRBJ2-5; D is uncertain. The CDR3 has 10 residues. V lost 6 bases and J 5 bases, leaving 4 bases between the germline ends. Germline loops: CDR1 MDHEN, CDR2 SYDVKM. The CDR3 loop is CASRAETQYF. CDR3 DNA sequence: TGTGCCAGCAGGGCGGAGACCCAGTACTTC.

The gene calls are TRBV5-1 and TRBJ2-3; TRBD2 agrees at 7 bases. The CDR3 is 16 residues long. The germline gives CDR1 SGHRS, CDR2 YFSETQ. Trimming cost V 4 bases and J 6 bases; bases outside gene matches: 14. CDR3 residues: CASSAAGTIPPDTQYF. Written as DNA, the CDR3 is TGCGCCAGCAGCGCAGCCGGGACTATCCCTCCCGATACGCAGTATTTT. Filled out from reference TRBV5-1 and TRBJ2-3, the complete variable domain reads KAGVTQTPRYLIKTRGQQVTLSCSPISGHRSVSWYQQTPGQGLQFLFEYFSETQRNKGNFPGRFSGRQFSNSRSEMNVSTLELGDSALYLCASSAAGTIPPDTQYFGPGTRLTVL.

The V and J genes are TRBV5-6 and TRBJ2-7, with 7 bases identical to TRBD1. This CDR3 comprises 17 residues. Germline V lookup: CDR1 SGHDT, CDR2 YYEEEE. The J segment lost 4 bases and the V segment lost 4 bases, leaving 17 bases of the junction unmatched. Here the CDR3 reads CASSAYGTGTDHYEQYF. The CDR3 DNA follows: TGTGCCAGCAGCGCATATGGAACCGGGACAGACCATTACGAGCAGTACTTC.

The chain joins TRBV5-1 to TRBJ1-1; tentative D call: TRBD1 (6 bases). CDR1 is SGHRS and CDR2 is YFSETQ in the germline V gene. This CDR3 is 16 amino acids long. The germline V and J ends were trimmed by 1 base and 2 bases, with 15 bases remaining between them. This CDR3 is CASSLWGTGINTEAFF. The CDR3, as DNA: TGCGCCAGCAGCTTGTGGGGTACAGGGATTAACACTGAAGCTTTCTTT.

In this sample, this clone turned up once. This sequence joins TRBV12-3 or TRBV12-4 and TRBJ2-7; no definite D call. This CDR3 region has 13 residues. Between the trimmed V and J ends, which lost 6 bases and 0 bases, there was a span of 9 bases. The CDR3, as DNA: TGTGCCAGCAGCCCAATTAGCTCCTACGAGCAGTACTTC. Translated: CASSPISSYEQYF.

J is TRBJ2-2 and V is TRBV9, with D possibly matching TRBD1 (6 bases). CDR1 SGDLS and CDR2 YYNGEE come from the germline V gene. This CDR3 is 14 amino acids long. V was clipped by 4 bases and J by 2 bases, with 9 bases between them. Here the CDR3 reads CASSKDRNTGELFF. CDR3 sequence (DNA): TGTGCCAGCAGCAAGGACAGAAACACCGGGGAGCTGTTTTTT.

The J gene is TRBJ1-1, the V gene TRBV5-4; 8 bases agree with TRBD1. The V and J ends lost 5 bases and 1 base, in that order; junction bases with no gene match: 13. CDR3 size: 17 residues. Per germline, CDR1 SGHNT and CDR2 YYREEE (reference sequence). The chain's CDR3 is CASSWFGQGRGNTEAFF. DNA for the CDR3: TGTGCCAGCAGTTGGTTTGGACAGGGAAGAGGGAACACTGAAGCTTTCTTT.

CDR3 amino acids: CASSFLSFRSSTTSGNTIYF. In nucleotides, the CDR3 is TGTGCCAGCAGTTTTTTAAGTTTTCGGTCCAGTACAACCTCTGGAAACACCATATATTTT. The chain combines TRBV28 with TRBJ1-3; unclear D gene. V shed 3 bases and J shed 0 bases, with 24 bases lying between them. The CDR3 contains 20 residues. Germline CDR1 MDHEN, CDR2 SYDVKM.

The chain's CDR3 is CASSGTGTGADTQYF. CDR3 DNA: TGTGCCAGCAGCGGAACCGGGACAGGGGCAGATACGCAGTATTTT. The rearrangement uses TRBV7-9 and TRBJ2-3; 10 bases fit TRBD1. Per germline, CDR1 SEHNR and CDR2 FQNEAQ (reference sequence). The CDR3 covers 15 residues. The trim removed 5 bases at V and 4 bases at J, leaving 6 bases unmatched.

This sequence joins TRBV5-1 and TRBJ1-5; TRBD1 might be the D (5 bases). Trimming cost V 4 bases and J 7 bases, with 15 bases left between them. Germline values: CDR1 SGHRS, CDR2 YFSETQ. CDR3 length equals 14 residues. CDR3 protein: CASSPGTEGQPQHF. In DNA form, the CDR3 reads TGCGCCAGCAGCCCCGGGACGGAGGGACAGCCCCAGCATTTT.

This clone was detected only a few times. This chain links TRBV7-8 with TRBJ2-7; 7 bases are shared with TRBD1. Looked up from germline, CDR1 is SGHVS and CDR2 is FQNEAQ. The trim removed 4 bases at V and 0 bases at J, leaving 3 bases unmatched. This CDR3 spans 14 amino acids. CDR3 coding DNA: TGTGCCAGCAGCTCGACAGGGAGCTCCTACGAGCAGTACTTC. Amino acid sequence: CASSSTGSSYEQYF.

This chain connects TRBV3-1 (or the pseudogene TRBV3-2) to TRBJ1-2; a weak D match, TRBD1 (5 bases). The germline CDR1 and CDR2 sequences are LGHDT and YNNKEL (reference sequence). The CDR3 is 17 residues long. With 4 bases removed from V and 0 bases from J, the gap between germline ends came to 18 bases. In DNA form, the CDR3 reads TGTGCCAGCAGCCCCTACCCACCCGGACAAGCTAACTATGGCTACACCTTC. This gives the protein CASSPYPPGQANYGYTF.

This rearrangement joins TRBV19 to TRBJ1-4; a weak D match, TRBD1 (6 bases). V was trimmed by 5 bases and J by 5 bases, leaving 12 bases between them. This CDR3 contains 14 residues. Germline CDR1 reads LNHDA; CDR2 reads SQIVND (reference sequence). CDR3 region: CASSDWTENEKLFF. The CDR3 region has the DNA TGTGCCAGTAGTGACTGGACAGAGAATGAAAAACTGTTTTTT. Drawing the rest from reference TRBV19 and TRBJ1-4, the complete variable domain is DGGITQSPKYLFRKEGQNVTLSCEQNLNHDAMYWYRQDPGQGLRLIYYSQIVNDFQKGDIAEGYSVSREKKESFPLTVTSAQKNPTAFYLCASSDWTENEKLFFGSGTQLSVL.

V and J are TRBV4-2 and TRBJ2-7; no reliable D call. Germline lookup yields CDR1 LGHNA and CDR2 YNFKEQ. This CDR3 spans 14 amino acids. Trimming cost V 1 base and J 3 bases, with 10 bases left between them. The CDR3 nucleotides read TGTGCCAGCAGCCAAGGCTCTTTGGGCTACGAGCAGTACTTC. Residues: CASSQGSLGYEQYF.

The chain uses TRBV5-1 and TRBJ2-3; 7 nucleotides match TRBD2. CDR3 size: 17 residues. CDR1 and CDR2 (germline): SGHRS, YFSETQ. With 0 bases clipped from V and 6 bases from J, the junction kept 13 bases outside the gene matches. In DNA, the CDR3 is TGCGCCAGCAGCTTGGCCTTCCCGGGAGGAGGGTCGGATACGCAGTATTTT. This encodes CASSLAFPGGGSDTQYF. Complete variable domain (other parts from reference TRBV5-1 and TRBJ2-3): KAGVTQTPRYLIKTRGQQVTLSCSPISGHRSVSWYQQTPGQGLQFLFEYFSETQRNKGNFPGRFSGRQFSNSRSEMNVSTLELGDSALYLCASSLAFPGGGSDTQYFGPGTRLTVL.

This clone has more than one count but fewer than ten. The chain combines TRBV2 with TRBJ1-2; D gene unclear. CDR1 SNHLY and CDR2 FYNNEI come from the germline V gene. There are 15 residues in the CDR3. The V end was cut by 1 base, the J end by 3 bases, with 12 bases between. DNA of the CDR3: TGTGCCAGCAGTGAAGGCGGCGGCGGGTACTATGGCTACACCTTC. Its protein is CASSEGGGGYYGYTF.

The rearrangement links TRBV4-1 to TRBJ1-5; possible D gene TRBD1, 5 bases. Looked up from germline, CDR1 is MGHRA and CDR2 is YSYEKL. Trimming removed 4 bases from V and 1 base from J, with 11 bases in between. The CDR3 runs to 15 residues. CDR3 protein: CASSPGGTSNQPQHF. The CDR3 DNA sequence: TGCGCCAGCAGCCCTGGAGGGACGAGCAATCAGCCCCAGCATTTT.

CDR3 residues: CASSYGLAGYDTQYF. CDR3 in DNA: TGTGCCAGCAGTTACGGCCTAGCGGGTTACGATACGCAGTATTTT. The chain carries TRBV6-5 and TRBJ2-3; 8 bases match TRBD2. Germline V gene sequence: CDR1 MNHEY, CDR2 SVGAGI. CDR3 size: 15 residues. Unmatched junction bases numbered 7, after V lost 2 bases and J lost 6 bases.

The CDR3 sequence is CASSPDRGPGNTIYF. The CDR3 nucleotides read TGTGCCAGCTCACCAGACAGGGGCCCTGGAAACACCATATATTTT. The chain recombines TRBV18 with TRBJ1-3; the match to TRBD1 covers 8 bases. CDR3 length equals 15 residues. The V gene's germline CDR1 is KGHSH and CDR2 LQKENI. The V gene end was trimmed by 2 bases and the J gene end by 2 bases; junction bases not matched to a gene: 2.

The gene calls are TRBV6-5 and TRBJ1-2; no reliable D call. Per the germline V gene, CDR1 is MNHEY and CDR2 is SVGAGI. The CDR3 has 15 residues. Trimming took 6 bases from V and 1 from J, leaving 15 bases between them. The CDR3 nucleotides read TGTGCCAGCAGAAACCCAGCCCCCTTTAACTATGGCTACACCTTC. Encoded protein: CASRNPAPFNYGYTF.

This clone has a single count. V usage is TRBV3-1 (or the pseudogene TRBV3-2) and J usage is TRBJ2-7, with D tentatively TRBD1 or TRBD2 (5 bases each). This CDR3 contains 15 residues. Per germline, CDR1 LGHDT and CDR2 YNNKEL (reference sequence). With 3 bases removed from V and 7 bases from J, the gap between germline ends came to 19 bases. The CDR3 reads CASSQVVGPQGEQYF. The CDR3 bases are TGTGCCAGCAGCCAGGTGGTGGGACCCCAAGGGGAGCAGTACTTC.